These T cell receptor beta chains were read from a single sample in a study of blood T cells in healthy people across ages. TCRdb processed the 5' RACE reads anew with MiXCR; each CDR3 protein has one entry. Counted here are 850,000 to 1,000,000 distinct CDR3 sequences, roughly 51% occurring once; the ten biggest clones make up about a fifth. Sequenced sample: blood. These receptors were obtained from a woman aged 60 to 75 in good health. The CDR3 runs from the conserved cysteine through the conserved F or W. Each record gives: clone size, D gene, J gene, V gene, CDR3 DNA, CDR3 protein. The D gene is left open where the match is weak. A clone size is listed for some rows: how often the clone was seen (once, few, many), or a class if it is expanded.

clone size: -
D gene: TRBD1
J gene: TRBJ2-4
V gene: TRBV7-2
CDR3 DNA: TGTGCCAGCAGGAGGCAGGGGGATATAAAAAACATTCAGTACTTC
CDR3 protein: CASRRQGDIKNIQYF

clone size: -
D gene: -
J gene: TRBJ2-5
V gene: TRBV7-9
CDR3 DNA: TGTGCCAGCAGCTTAACCAGAGAGCAAGAGACCCAGTACTTC
CDR3 protein: CASSLTREQETQYF

clone size: few
D gene: -
J gene: TRBJ1-2
V gene: TRBV7-9
CDR3 DNA: TGTGCCAGCAGCTTAGCGAGTGTCCGGACCCCTGCCCATGGCTACACCTTC
CDR3 protein: CASSLASVRTPAHGYTF

clone size: -
D gene: -
J gene: TRBJ2-1
V gene: TRBV7-9
CDR3 DNA: TGTGCCAGCAGCTTAGTATCAACCCCCAACAATGAGCAGTTCTTC
CDR3 protein: CASSLVSTPNNEQFF

clone size: -
D gene: TRBD2
J gene: TRBJ2-6
V gene: TRBV29-1
CDR3 DNA: TGCAGCGTGGGGACTAGCGGGATTCCTGGGGCCAACGTCCTGACTTTC
CDR3 protein: CSVGTSGIPGANVLTF

clone size: -
D gene: -
J gene: TRBJ2-5
V gene: TRBV28
CDR3 DNA: TGTGCCAGCAGTTCCTCCCCGGGACAAGAGACCCAGTACTTC
CDR3 protein: CASSSSPGQETQYF

clone size: -
D gene: -
J gene: TRBJ2-6
V gene: TRBV20-1
CDR3 DNA: TGCAGTGCTAGACGAAAAAAAGAGGGCTCTGGGGCCAACGTCCTGACTTTC
CDR3 protein: CSARRKKEGSGANVLTF

clone size: -
D gene: TRBD2
J gene: TRBJ2-3
V gene: TRBV7-2
CDR3 DNA: TGTGCCAATGGGGTAGCGGGGGTGATCACAGATACGCAGTATTTT
CDR3 protein: CANGVAGVITDTQYF

clone size: many
D gene: -
J gene: TRBJ2-1
V gene: TRBV6-4
CDR3 DNA: TGTGCCAGCAGTGAGGGCTGGAACTCCTACAATGAGCAGTTCTTC
CDR3 protein: CASSEGWNSYNEQFF

clone size: -
D gene: -
J gene: TRBJ2-5
V gene: TRBV20-1
CDR3 DNA: TGCAGTGTGGGGAAGCGGTCCTCCTACAATGAGCAGTACTTC
CDR3 protein: CSVGKRSSYNEQYF

clone size: many
D gene: -
J gene: TRBJ2-3
V gene: TRBV20-1
CDR3 DNA: TGCAGTGCAGACAAAGGGGTAGGAAGCAGAGATACGCAGTATTTT
CDR3 protein: CSADKGVGSRDTQYF

clone size: -
D gene: -
J gene: TRBJ1-3
V gene: TRBV11-2
CDR3 DNA: TGTGCCAGCAGCTTAAGGGAACGGGTCTCTGGAAACACCATATATTTT
CDR3 protein: CASSLRERVSGNTIYF

clone size: few
D gene: TRBD2
J gene: TRBJ2-7
V gene: TRBV6-1
CDR3 DNA: TGTGCCAGCAGAGGAACTAGCGGGAGTTTGTCCTACGAGCAGTACTTC
CDR3 protein: CASRGTSGSLSYEQYF

clone size: few
D gene: TRBD1
J gene: TRBJ2-3
V gene: TRBV7-2
CDR3 DNA: TGTGCCAGCAGCTTGACTACAGGGGCCGTAACTCTCACAGATACGCAGTATTTT
CDR3 protein: CASSLTTGAVTLTDTQYF

clone size: -
D gene: TRBD1
J gene: TRBJ1-3
V gene: TRBV2
CDR3 DNA: TGTGCCAGCAGTGAAGCGGGTAGGGGGCTTGGAAACACCATATATTTT
CDR3 protein: CASSEAGRGLGNTIYF

clone size: -
D gene: TRBD2
J gene: TRBJ2-5
V gene: TRBV11-3
CDR3 DNA: TGTGCCAGCAGCCAAAGCGGGAATAGAGAGACCCAGTACTTC
CDR3 protein: CASSQSGNRETQYF

clone size: -
D gene: -
J gene: TRBJ2-7
V gene: TRBV27
CDR3 DNA: TGTGCCAGCAGTTTAGCACTGTCTTCGGACGAGCAGTACTTC
CDR3 protein: CASSLALSSDEQYF

clone size: -
D gene: TRBD2
J gene: TRBJ2-2
V gene: TRBV12-3/TRBV12-4
CDR3 DNA: TGTGCCAGCATTCCCGGGACTAGCGGGATAGGAGCCGGGGAGCTGTTTTTT
CDR3 protein: CASIPGTSGIGAGELFF

clone size: -
D gene: -
J gene: TRBJ1-1
V gene: TRBV15
CDR3 DNA: TGTGCCACCAGCAACGGAAGGACTGAAGCTTTCTTT
CDR3 protein: CATSNGRTEAFF

clone size: -
D gene: -
J gene: TRBJ2-4
V gene: TRBV2
CDR3 DNA: TGTGCCAGCAGTGAAGTCCCGGGTCTTGAAAACATTCAGTACTTC
CDR3 protein: CASSEVPGLENIQYF

clone size: -
D gene: TRBD1
J gene: TRBJ2-3
V gene: TRBV10-3
CDR3 DNA: TGTGCCATCCTGAGACAGGGAGATACGCAGTATTTT
CDR3 protein: CAILRQGDTQYF

clone size: -
D gene: -
J gene: TRBJ2-5
V gene: TRBV28
CDR3 DNA: TGTGCCAGTTTCCAGGGGAAACAAGAGACCCAGTACTTC
CDR3 protein: CASFQGKQETQYF

clone size: -
D gene: TRBD2
J gene: TRBJ2-5
V gene: TRBV6-2/TRBV6-3
CDR3 DNA: TGTGCCAGCAGTTCCAGCGGGAGACAAGAGACCCAGTACTTC
CDR3 protein: CASSSSGRQETQYF

clone size: -
D gene: -
J gene: TRBJ2-7
V gene: TRBV4-1
CDR3 DNA: TGCGCCAGCAGCCACCTTTGGGACGGGTACGAGCAGTACTTC
CDR3 protein: CASSHLWDGYEQYF

clone size: -
D gene: TRBD1
J gene: TRBJ2-2
V gene: TRBV2
CDR3 DNA: TGTGCCAGCTTTCAGGGGGAAGTTCACACCGGGGAGCTGTTTTTT
CDR3 protein: CASFQGEVHTGELFF

clone size: -
D gene: -
J gene: TRBJ2-5
V gene: TRBV28
CDR3 DNA: TGTGCCAGCAGTCCCCAGGGGGGGTACCAAGAGACCCAGTACTTC
CDR3 protein: CASSPQGGYQETQYF

clone size: once
D gene: -
J gene: TRBJ2-3
V gene: TRBV29-1
CDR3 DNA: TGCAGCGTTGATCCCCCGGCGGAACCGTGGTGGCGGGGCACAGATACGCAGTATTTT
CDR3 protein: CSVDPPAEPWWRGTDTQYF

clone size: -
D gene: -
J gene: TRBJ1-5
V gene: TRBV28
CDR3 DNA: TGTGCCAGCAGATACTACAGGGCCGGTCAGCCCCAGCATTTT
CDR3 protein: CASRYYRAGQPQHF

clone size: -
D gene: -
J gene: TRBJ1-1
V gene: TRBV11-2
CDR3 DNA: TGTGCCAGCAGCCAACGCGGGGTTAACACTGAAGCTTTCTTT
CDR3 protein: CASSQRGVNTEAFF

clone size: once
D gene: TRBD1
J gene: TRBJ2-4
V gene: TRBV28
CDR3 DNA: TGTGCCAGCAGCACCCAGGGACAGGAGAGAAACATTCAGTACTTC
CDR3 protein: CASSTQGQERNIQYF

clone size: -
D gene: -
J gene: TRBJ1-1
V gene: TRBV28
CDR3 DNA: TGTGCCAGCAGTTTCAGGGGCTCTGAAGCTTTCTTT
CDR3 protein: CASSFRGSEAFF

clone size: many
D gene: -
J gene: TRBJ2-7
V gene: TRBV25-1
CDR3 DNA: TGTGCCAGCAGTCCCGGGACACACTACGAGCAGTACTTC
CDR3 protein: CASSPGTHYEQYF

clone size: -
D gene: -
J gene: TRBJ2-7
V gene: TRBV20-1
CDR3 DNA: TGCAGTGCTAGTGGTAGCGCCTTAGTTTACGAGCAGTACTTC
CDR3 protein: CSASGSALVYEQYF

clone size: many
D gene: TRBD2
J gene: TRBJ2-5
V gene: TRBV29-1
CDR3 DNA: TGCAGCGTTGTCCCGGGGGGAGAGACCCAGTACTTC
CDR3 protein: CSVVPGGETQYF

clone size: -
D gene: TRBD2
J gene: TRBJ2-5
V gene: TRBV7-2
CDR3 DNA: TGTGCCAGCAGCCGAAGCGGGGTCCAAGAGACCCAGTACTTC
CDR3 protein: CASSRSGVQETQYF

clone size: few
D gene: -
J gene: TRBJ1-4
V gene: TRBV7-9
CDR3 DNA: TGTGCCAGCAGCCAGAGGGCAGATGCAACTAATGAAAAACTGTTTTTT
CDR3 protein: CASSQRADATNEKLFF